The next 30 T cell receptor beta chains were all read from a single sample in a study of monozygotic twins with inflammatory bowel disease. TCRdb re-called the 5' RACE reads and catalogs CDR3 proteins one per entry, DNA excluded. The sample totals 80,000 or so distinct CDR3 sequences; its top ten clones hold less than 7.5%. Source material: blood. The receptors here all came from a human donor with ulcerative colitis or Crohn's disease, or a healthy co-twin of an affected twin (not recorded which).

This sequence joins TRBV15 and TRBJ2-3; TCRdb calls TRBD1, which cannot be checked without DNA. Looked up from germline, CDR1 is LNHNV and CDR2 is YYDKDF (reference sequence). This CDR3 has 15 residues. The CDR3 reads CATSREGGPTDTQYF.

The V and J genes are TRBV20-1 and TRBJ2-5. Germline loops: CDR1 DFQATT, CDR2 SNEGSKA (reference sequence). The CDR3 is 12 amino acids. The CDR3 reads CSAPRVQETQYF.

The chain combines TRBV5-1 with TRBJ2-3; the D call from TCRdb, TRBD1, cannot be confirmed without DNA. The CDR3 covers 16 residues. Germline V gene lookup returns CDR1 SGHRS and CDR2 YFSETQ. CDR3 protein: CASSFPGRASTDTQYF.

The chain links TRBV10-3 to TRBJ2-7; TCRdb gives TRBD1 as the D gene, but with no DNA this cannot be confirmed. This CDR3 has 12 amino acids. CDR1 and CDR2 (germline): ENHRY, SYGVKD. CDR3 sequence reads: CATRQGPYEQYF.

The V and J genes are TRBV6-4 and TRBJ2-5; TCRdb's D call, TRBD1, is unchecked because there is no DNA. The V gene's germline CDR1 is MRHNA and CDR2 SNTAGT. CDR3 size: 14 residues. The CDR3 is CASSPGQGAETQYF.

The chain uses TRBV5-8 and TRBJ2-1; TCRdb's assignment of TRBD1 cannot be checked, as there is no DNA. The CDR3 spans 12 residues. Germline V gene data show CDR1 as SGHTS and CDR2 as YDEGEE. The CDR3 spells CASSLGQGKQFF.

The chain uses TRBV7-9 and TRBJ2-4; the TCRdb D gene call, TRBD1, has no DNA to confirm it. Germline V gene data show CDR1 as SEHNR and CDR2 as FQNEAQ (reference sequence). The CDR3 length is 16 residues. CDR3 in amino acids: CASSLAYRGAKNIQYF.

This rearrangement joins TRBV29-1 to TRBJ2-7. The V gene's germline CDR1 is SQVTM and CDR2 ANQGSEA. The CDR3 is 11 residues long. The CDR3 loop is CSVGFPHEQYF.

The genes are TRBV5-1 and TRBJ2-1; lacking DNA, the TRBD1 call made by TCRdb goes unchecked. CDR1 is SGHRS and CDR2 is YFSETQ in the germline V gene. This CDR3 has 13 amino acids. CDR3 loop: CASSSAFQGEQFF.

The chain has TRBV5-1 and TRBJ1-1. Germline CDR1 and CDR2: SGHRS and YFSETQ. The CDR3 loop spans 17 amino acids. The CDR3 is CASSQGGTSRGNTEAFF.

The chain couples TRBV15 to TRBJ1-6. The CDR3 runs to 17 residues. Germline CDR1 is LNHNV and CDR2 is YYDKDF (reference sequence). The CDR3 sequence: CATSRERPRGGNSPLHF.

The chain has TRBV5-1 and TRBJ2-4; the TRBD1 assignment by TCRdb is unverifiable without DNA. This CDR3 has 16 residues. Germline V gives CDR1 SGHRS, CDR2 YFSETQ. The CDR3 reads CASSLIQGLGKNIQYF.

This chain connects TRBV13 to TRBJ2-7. From germline, CDR1 is PRHDT and CDR2 FYEKMQ (reference sequence). The CDR3 is 15 amino acids. This CDR3 reads CASSLTYGGTYEQYF.

The J gene is TRBJ2-7, the V gene TRBV11-3; TCRdb reports TRBD1, a call that lacks DNA to check it against. The germline gives CDR1 SGHNT, CDR2 YENEEA. This CDR3 is 19 amino acids long. Here the CDR3 reads CASSEARPGQGKKRYEQYF.

The chain is built from TRBV5-1 and TRBJ2-3; the TRBD2 assignment by TCRdb is unverifiable without DNA. The CDR3 is 17 residues long. Germline V lookup: CDR1 SGHRS, CDR2 YFSETQ. The CDR3 sequence: CASSLGLRQGRTDTQYF.

J is TRBJ1-2 and V is TRBV10-3; absent DNA, TCRdb's TRBD1 call cannot be checked. This CDR3 is built from 12 residues. Per germline, CDR1 ENHRY and CDR2 SYGVKD. The CDR3 is CAIQAGQGESTF.

V gene TRBV5-4 combines with J gene TRBJ2-2. CDR3 size: 13 residues. Germline V CDR1 and CDR2: SGHNT, YYREEE (reference sequence). The CDR3 is CASSLGNTGELFF.

This rearrangement joins TRBV7-3 to TRBJ1-1; TCRdb proposes TRBD1, but this gene call is untestable without DNA. This CDR3 region has 13 residues. The germline V gene encodes CDR1 SGHTA and CDR2 FQGTGA. CDR3 sequence: CASSPDRDTEAFF. Based on the CDR3 plus reference TRBV7-3 and TRBJ1-1, the full variable domain is GAGVSQTPSNKVTEKGKYVELRCDPISGHTALYWYRQSLGQGPEFLIYFQGTGAADDSGLPNDRFFAVRPEGSVSTLKIQRTERGDSAVYLCASSPDRDTEAFFGQGTRLTVV.

The chain couples TRBV2 to TRBJ2-4; TCRdb outputs TRBD1, but without DNA this stays unchecked. Germline V gives CDR1 SNHLY, CDR2 FYNNEI. This CDR3 is built from 15 residues. The CDR3 protein is CASSNTGSTKNIQYF.

V gene TRBV6-5 combines with J gene TRBJ2-4; the TRBD2 assignment by TCRdb is unverifiable without DNA. The CDR3 covers 17 residues. Per the germline V gene, CDR1 is MNHEY and CDR2 is SVGAGI. Here the CDR3 reads CASSYGEGHLAKNIQYF.

V and J are TRBV20-1 and TRBJ2-1; TCRdb indicates TRBD1, and absent DNA this call remains unverified. Germline loops: CDR1 DFQATT, CDR2 SNEGSKA (reference sequence). CDR3 length: 12 residues. The CDR3 sequence is CSARQGMGEQFF.

V is TRBV21-1 and J is TRBJ1-6. TRBV21-1 is a documented pseudogene. CDR3 length: 17 residues. The CDR3 spells CASSKGVRSSYNSPLHF.

The chain is built from TRBV27 and TRBJ1-5; TCRdb lists TRBD1, though no DNA is available to test this call. This CDR3 comprises 15 residues. Germline CDR1 is MNHEY and CDR2 is SMNVEV (reference sequence). This CDR3 reads CASSPGAGANQPQHF.

The CDR3: CASGSRSNQPQHF. The rearrangement uses TRBV7-2 and TRBJ1-5. The CDR3 spans 13 residues. Per the germline V gene, CDR1 is SGHTA and CDR2 is FQGNSA.

The chain recombines TRBV9 with TRBJ2-1; the TRBD2 assignment by TCRdb is unverifiable without DNA. This CDR3 region has 15 residues. Germline V CDR1 and CDR2: SGDLS, YYNGEE. CDR3 sequence reads: CASSLAGGPGNEQFF.

This rearrangement joins TRBV7-9 to TRBJ2-1; TCRdb's assignment of TRBD2 cannot be checked, as there is no DNA. The V gene's germline CDR1 is SEHNR and CDR2 FQNEAQ (reference sequence). The CDR3 runs 16 residues. This CDR3 reads CASRPGLVIAYNEQFF.

The chain employs TRBV12-3 or TRBV12-4 and TRBJ1-2. This CDR3 contains 12 residues. The CDR3 spells CASSLAAYGYTF.

The rearrangement joins TRBV7-2 to TRBJ2-1; checking the TCRdb D call of TRBD1 is not possible without DNA. The CDR3 runs to 15 residues. The germline CDR1 and CDR2 sequences are SGHTA and FQGNSA. CDR3 amino acids: CASSLAWTGGNEQFF.

The gene calls are TRBV27 and TRBJ1-5. CDR1 and CDR2 from the germline V gene are MNHEY and SMNVEV (reference sequence). The CDR3 consists of 15 residues. The CDR3 region is CASSSDRWSNQPQHF.

Here the CDR3 reads CASSPESGTEAFF. This chain joins TRBV5-1 and TRBJ1-1. Germline V gives CDR1 SGHRS, CDR2 YFSETQ. The CDR3 runs 13 residues.